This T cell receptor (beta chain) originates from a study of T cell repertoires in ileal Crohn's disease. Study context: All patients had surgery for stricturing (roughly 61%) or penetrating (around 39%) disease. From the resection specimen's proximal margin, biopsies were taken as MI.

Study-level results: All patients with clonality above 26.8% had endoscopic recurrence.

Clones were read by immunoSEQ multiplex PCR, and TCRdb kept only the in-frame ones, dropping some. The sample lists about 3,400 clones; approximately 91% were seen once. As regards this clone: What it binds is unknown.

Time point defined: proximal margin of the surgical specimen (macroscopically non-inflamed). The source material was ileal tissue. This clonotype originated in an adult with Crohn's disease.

This CDR3 is CASNVAYSNQPQHF. The CDR3 DNA reads as TGTGCCAGCAACGTCGCATATAGCAATCAGCCCCAGCATTTT. This sequence joins TRBV2 and TRBJ1-5; D gene uncertain. Germline values: CDR1 SNHLY, CDR2 FYNNEI. The CDR3 length is 14 residues. The V end was cut by 7 bases, the J end by 0 bases, with 10 bases between.